This T cell receptor (beta chain) is from a study of blood T cell repertoires in COVID-19. Across the whole study: T cells, B-cell-depleted T cells, or PBMCs supplied cDNA or gDNA.

Participant age was about 18 to 95 years, and participants resided in 20 to 30 US areas. Original processing methods: The authors estimated nucleated cell counts from reference gene primer amplification. The protocol was immunoSEQ multiplex PCR, while the TCRdb copy is restricted to in-frame clones and leaves out a portion. V and J calls plus clone size are reproduced from that table; the DNA served to infer D and trimming. The sample has 380,000 or so clones; approximately 85% are singletons. The sample consisted of PBMCs or T cells enriched from blood (not recorded which). This receptor was identified in a woman between 40 and 55 years old with acute COVID-19.

CDR3 sequence: CASGSGTGENTEAFF. CDR3 DNA sequence: TGTGCTAGTGGTTCAGGGACAGGGGAAAACACTGAAGCTTTCTTT. J is TRBJ1-1 and V is TRBV12-5; 10 bases are shared with TRBD1. The CDR3 consists of 15 residues. V was pared by 4 bases and J by 2 bases, with 4 bases of the junction left unmatched. In germline, CDR1 is LGHNT, CDR2 FRNRAP.